These 18 T cell receptor beta chains originate from one sample sequenced in a study of CD8 T cells in ankylosing spondylitis. TCRdb re-called the 5' RACE reads through MiXCR, storing one row per CDR3 protein. This sample has some 150,000 distinct CDR3 sequences, with 40% to 50% found just once. The sample taken for sequencing was synovial fluid, either unsorted or a sorted T cell fraction (not recorded which). The receptors come from a male donor with ankylosing spondylitis.

This sequence joins TRBV6-5 and TRBJ1-1, with no clear D. V lost 10 bases, J lost 0 bases, and 9 bases lay in between. The CDR3 has 12 residues. Germline V gene data show CDR1 as MNHEY and CDR2 as SVGAGI. The CDR3 loop reads CANTRVNTEAFF. In nucleotides, the CDR3 is TGTGCCAACACCCGGGTGAACACTGAAGCTTTCTTT.

This clonotype was counted a single time. This chain uses TRBV11-2 with TRBJ2-7, with TRBD1 matching over 7 bases. Germline CDR1 and CDR2: SGHAT and FQNNGV. Unmatched junction bases numbered 9, after V lost 2 bases and J lost 2 bases. This CDR3 region has 16 residues. The CDR3 DNA is TGTGCCAGCAGCTTACAGGACAGGCCTACCCCCTACGAGCAGTACTTC. Translation gives CASSLQDRPTPYEQYF.

The chain employs TRBV4-1 and TRBJ1-1; D call uncertain. The V gene lost 5 bases and the J gene lost 5 bases, with 12 bases spanning the gap. Germline loops: CDR1 MGHRA, CDR2 YSYEKL. CDR3 size: 13 residues. The CDR3 region is CASSSRTWTEAFF. In DNA, the CDR3 is TGCGCCAGCAGCTCGCGGACTTGGACTGAAGCTTTCTTT.

This clonotype was seen ten or more times. V and J are TRBV3-1 and TRBJ2-7, with 10 bases aligning to TRBD1. This CDR3 has 16 amino acids. Trimming took 0 bases from V and 4 from J; bases not matched to a gene: 6. Germline V gene data show CDR1 as LGHDT and CDR2 as YNNKEL (reference sequence). Here the CDR3 DNA reads TGTGCCAGCAGCCAAGAGACCCGGGACAGGGGATACGAGCAGTACTTC. This gives the protein CASSQETRDRGYEQYF.

The chain couples TRBV20-1 to TRBJ1-3; 7 nucleotides line up with TRBD1. Looked up from germline, CDR1 is DFQATT and CDR2 is SNEGSKA (reference sequence). V was clipped by 5 bases and J by 5 bases; unmatched bases: 12. This CDR3 spans 15 amino acids. CDR3 sequence (DNA): TGCAGTGCTCATGACAGGGTCCGGTCTAGAAACACCATATATTTT. It translates to CSAHDRVRSRNTIYF.

The V gene is TRBV12-5, the J gene TRBJ1-5; D uncertain. The CDR3 is made up of 12 amino acids. V was cut by 2 bases and J by 7 bases, with 6 bases left in between. Germline values: CDR1 LGHNT, CDR2 FRNRAP. Here the CDR3 DNA reads TGTGCTAGTGGTTTGACGGCCCAGCCCCAGCATTTT. Residues: CASGLTAQPQHF.

The genes are TRBV12-3 or TRBV12-4 and TRBJ1-1, with D tentatively TRBD1 (5 bases). The length of the CDR3 is 13 residues. V was clipped by 5 bases and J by 3 bases, with 10 bases between them. The CDR3 loop reads CASSLRTHTEAFF. The CDR3 region has the DNA TGTGCCAGCAGTCTCCGGACACACACTGAAGCTTTCTTT.

The chain recombines TRBV6-1 with TRBJ1-2, with TRBD1 matching 7 bases. Losses at the gene ends were 11 bases for V and 3 bases for J; bases not matched to a gene: 6. Germline V lookup: CDR1 MNHNS, CDR2 SASEGT. This CDR3 has 12 amino acids. This CDR3 is CAVITGDYGYTF. The CDR3 coding sequence is TGTGCCGTGATTACAGGGGACTATGGCTACACCTTC.

V and J are TRBV12-3 or TRBV12-4 and TRBJ2-5; 11 bases match TRBD2. The ends lost 2 bases at V and 5 bases at J; junction bases unmatched: 7. The CDR3 is 16 residues long. In nucleotides, the CDR3 is TGTGCCAGCAGTTTATGGCCACTAGCGGGAGTTGAGACCCAGTACTTC. The encoded protein is CASSLWPLAGVETQYF.

The chain carries TRBV28 and TRBJ2-1; 7 positions match TRBD2. The CDR3 is 19 amino acids. V gave up 2 bases and J gave up 8 bases; unmatched junction bases: 21. Per germline, CDR1 MDHEN and CDR2 SYDVKM. CDR3 protein: CASSLSWAGRREFWDEQFF. Written as DNA, the CDR3 is TGTGCCAGCAGTTTAAGCTGGGCGGGTCGGCGGGAGTTTTGGGATGAGCAGTTCTTC. Combining the CDR3 with reference TRBV28 and TRBJ2-1 gives the whole variable domain DVKVTQSSRYLVKRTGEKVFLECVQDMDHENMFWYRQDPGLGLRLIYFSYDVKMKEKGDIPEGYSVSREKKERFSLILESASTNQTSMYLCASSLSWAGRREFWDEQFFGPGTRLTVL.

The chain recombines TRBV29-1 with TRBJ2-3; 8 bases align to TRBD2. The V segment lost 5 bases and the J segment 4 bases; nucleotides outside the gene matches: 11. This CDR3 has 15 amino acids. Germline-derived CDR1 and CDR2 are SQVTM and ANQGSEA. The CDR3 loop is CSVRGGRAIADTQYF. For the CDR3, the DNA is TGCAGCGTTCGGGGGGGGAGGGCCATTGCAGATACGCAGTATTTT.

The V and J genes are TRBV7-2 and TRBJ2-7; TRBD2 matches at 7 bases. Trimming cost V 1 base and J 2 bases; bases outside gene matches: 8. Germline V lookup: CDR1 SGHTA, CDR2 FQGNSA. This CDR3 is built from 16 residues. In nucleotides, the CDR3 is TGTGCCAGCAGCTTAGTCCGGGCTAGCGGTCCCTACGAGCAGTACTTC. Protein product: CASSLVRASGPYEQYF. Together with reference TRBV7-2 and TRBJ2-7, the CDR3 gives the full variable domain: GAGVSQSPSNKVTEKGKDVELRCDPISGHTALYWYRQSLGQGLEFLIYFQGNSAPDKSGLPSDRFSAERTGGSVSTLTIQRTQQEDSAVYLCASSLVRASGPYEQYFGPGTRLTVT.

The chain joins TRBV20-1 to TRBJ2-7; a possible D gene is TRBD1 (6 bases). V gave up 4 bases and J gave up 2 bases, with 18 bases separating them. Germline CDR1 and CDR2: DFQATT and SNEGSKA (reference sequence). CDR3 length equals 15 residues. CDR3 in amino acids: CSATPHQGLTYEQYF. The CDR3 DNA sequence: TGCAGTGCTACGCCCCACCAGGGGTTAACCTACGAGCAGTACTTC.

The CDR3 reads CASSHRDGYNEQFF. The CDR3 region has the DNA TGCGCCAGCAGCCACCGAGACGGCTACAATGAGCAGTTCTTC. The chain uses TRBV4-1 and TRBJ2-1; D gene ambiguous. This CDR3 comprises 14 residues. Trimming removed 3 bases at V and 3 bases at J, with 9 bases between. CDR1 is MGHRA, CDR2 YSYEKL, per germline.

The table lists this clonotype with a few counts. V gene TRBV29-1 combines with J gene TRBJ2-7, with TRBD1 matching 7 bases. Losses at the gene ends were 3 bases for V and 0 bases for J; bases not matched to a gene: 2. Germline V lookup: CDR1 SQVTM, CDR2 ANQGSEA. The CDR3 extends over 13 amino acids. DNA of the CDR3: TGCAGCGTTGAGGACAGGTACTCCTACGAGCAGTACTTC. Encoded protein: CSVEDRYSYEQYF.

This clonotype was observed a handful of times. The DNA of the CDR3 is TGTGCCAGCAGCCAAGATAAAAGCGGGAGGGGGGGCACAGATACGCAGTATTTT. As protein: CASSQDKSGRGGTDTQYF. The chain employs TRBV4-2 and TRBJ2-3, with 10 bases that match TRBD2. The V gene's germline CDR1 is LGHNA and CDR2 YNFKEQ. The CDR3 spans 18 residues. Trimming removed 0 bases from V and 1 base from J; junction bases left unmatched: 7.

The gene calls are TRBV5-1 and TRBJ1-5, with a tentative D call TRBD1 (6 bases). Trimming pared 3 bases from V and 3 bases from J, leaving 19 bases between. The germline V gene encodes CDR1 SGHRS and CDR2 YFSETQ. The CDR3 has 17 residues. The CDR3 loop is CASSWGPWGEANQPQHF. CDR3 nucleotide sequence: TGCGCCAGCAGCTGGGGGCCCTGGGGTGAAGCCAATCAGCCCCAGCATTTT.

This sequence joins TRBV6-2 or TRBV6-3 and TRBJ2-2, with 12 bases lining up with TRBD2. Looked up from germline, CDR1 is MNHEY and CDR2 is SVGEGT. The trim removed 5 bases at V and 7 bases at J, leaving 11 bases unmatched. This CDR3 has 17 amino acids. The CDR3 is CASSRTWTSGNLGELFF. CDR3 nucleotide sequence: TGTGCCAGCAGTCGCACTTGGACTAGCGGGAATCTCGGGGAGCTGTTTTTT.